This TCR beta chain was observed in a study of tumor-infiltrating lymphocytes in primary liver carcinoma. Study context: Patients of both sexes were 30 to 69 years old.

Study-wide results and caveats: Blood trailed tumors significantly in top-250-clone fraction (p = 0.039).

TCR beta cDNA came from approximately 0.55 ug total RNA, primed with a constant-region primer. Three nested multiplex PCR rounds, a slightly modified ARM-PCR method, built the TCR beta libraries. Two initial PCR rounds of roughly 10 cycles each paired TRBV1-TRBV30 forward primers with a C-beta reverse primer. TCRdb recomputed calls from the multiplex PCR reads with MiXCR, one row per CDR3 protein. The data contain approximately 300,000 distinct CDR3 sequences, 65% of them seen just once; the ten biggest clones take up roughly 8.6%. Concerning this clonotype itself: What it binds is unknown.

The germline CDR1 and CDR2 sequences are SGHAT and FQDESV (reference sequence). CDR3 length: 14 amino acids. The study extracted blood RNA from unsorted whole blood and also extracted germline DNA. Patients were chronically HBV-infected and treatment-naive. The chain recombines TRBV11-1 with TRBJ2-1; D possibly corresponds to TRBD1 (6 bases). The sequence was collected from a man aged 35-49 years with primary liver carcinoma and hepatitis B virus infection. Sequencing was done on a sample of peripheral blood. This CDR3 is CVSSPRQEYNEQFF. CDR3 bases: TGTGTCAGTAGCCCCAGACAGGAGTACAATGAGCAGTTCTTC. Together with reference TRBV11-1 and TRBJ2-1, the CDR3 gives the full variable domain: EAEVAQSPRYKITEKSQAVAFWCDPISGHATLYWYRQILGQGPELLVQFQDESVVDDSQLPKDRFSAERLKGVDSTLKIQPAELGDSAMYLCVSSPRQEYNEQFFGPGTRLTVL.